Shown below are 15 T cell receptor beta chains from a single sample sequenced in a study of T cells in Graves' hyperthyroidism and ophthalmopathy. The source material, RNA transcripts, was used to amplify TCR beta CDR3 regions. A set of HTBI primers served as the primers for a first-round RT-PCR of the TCR CDR3. TCRdb reprocessed the multiplex PCR reads with MiXCR, giving one entry per CDR3 protein. The sample shows fewer than 650,000 distinct CDR3 sequences, 40% to 55% of them seen only once. Sequenced sample: peripheral blood or thyroid tissue (not recorded which). The source of these receptors is an adult woman with Graves' disease, either hyperthyroidism or ophthalmopathy (not recorded which).

The V and J genes are TRBV2 and TRBJ1-2, with TRBD1 matching over 9 bases. V dropped 5 bases and J dropped 2; count of bases not matched to a gene: 6. Germline loops: CDR1 SNHLY, CDR2 FYNNEI. The CDR3 totals 15 residues. Written as DNA, the CDR3 is TGTGCCAGCAGTCCGTGGGGACAGGGCAACTATGGCTACACCTTC. Amino acid sequence: CASSPWGQGNYGYTF.

J is TRBJ1-1 and V is TRBV5-1, with D hard to call. Per the germline V gene, CDR1 is SGHRS and CDR2 is YFSETQ. The CDR3 is made up of 11 amino acids. V was pared by 0 bases and J by 11 bases, with 8 bases between. The CDR3 is CASSLGEVAFF. The CDR3 DNA reads TGCGCCAGCAGCTTGGGGGAAGTGGCTTTCTTT.

Note on this clonotype: Germline is not matched at one junction end, which may reflect a read error. The rearrangement links TRBV30 to TRBJ2-7; the D gene is possibly TRBD2 (6 bases). Germline-derived CDR1 and CDR2 are GTSNPN and SVGIG (reference sequence). CDR3 length: 13 residues. CDR3 nucleotide sequence: TGTGCCTGGAGTATTAGCGGTCCCTACGGGCAGTACTTC. It specifies CAWSISGPYGQYF. The variable domain in full, with the rest retrieved from reference TRBV30 and TRBJ2-7, is SQTIHQWPATLVQPVGSPLSLECTVEGTSNPNLYWYRQAAGRGLQLLFYSVGIGQISSEVPQNLSASRPQDRQFILSSKKLLLSDSGFYLCAWSISGPYGQYFGPGTRLTVT.

For the CDR3, the DNA is TGTGCCAGCAGCTTGAGACGGGACACAGCGGATACGCAGTATTTT. It translates to CASSLRRDTADTQYF. The rearrangement links TRBV7-2 to TRBJ2-3, with D possibly matching TRBD1 (6 bases). The CDR3 totals 15 residues. The germline gives CDR1 SGHTA, CDR2 FQGNSA. Trimming took 3 bases from V and 6 from J, leaving 16 bases between them.

The chain uses TRBV15 and TRBJ1-5, with TRBD1 matching 7 bases. This CDR3 has 14 amino acids. From germline, CDR1 is LNHNV and CDR2 YYDKDF (reference sequence). The trim removed 5 bases at V and 5 bases at J, leaving 6 bases unmatched. CDR3 amino acids: CATSPGGDDQPQHF. The DNA for the CDR3 is TGTGCCACCAGCCCAGGGGGGGACGATCAGCCCCAGCATTTT.

J is TRBJ2-7 and V is TRBV2, with D tentatively TRBD2 (6 bases). The germline CDR1 and CDR2 sequences are SNHLY and FYNNEI. The CDR3 sequence is 14 residues long. The V and J ends lost 8 bases and 4 bases respectively, with 18 bases between them. The CDR3 loop is CASAPEGRGYEQYF. For the CDR3, the DNA is TGTGCCAGCGCCCCGGAGGGCCGTGGTTACGAGCAGTACTTC.

At least ten counts were recorded for this clonotype. The chain joins TRBV25-1 to TRBJ1-5; 12 bases fit TRBD1. The CDR3 has 15 amino acids. V was pared by 4 bases and J by 7 bases, with 5 bases of the junction left unmatched. Germline CDR1 reads MGHDK; CDR2 reads SYGVNS. The DNA of the CDR3 is TGTGCCAGCAGTGGAACCGGGACAGGGGGCCAGCCCCAGCATTTT. This gives the protein CASSGTGTGGQPQHF.

V gene TRBV20-1 combines with J gene TRBJ1-1; D not certain. The CDR3 has 14 amino acids. The V gene lost 5 bases and the J gene lost 5 bases, with 18 bases spanning the gap. Germline loops: CDR1 DFQATT, CDR2 SNEGSKA (reference sequence). The DNA for the CDR3 is TGCAGTGCTCTCCAGGACTCGGGGTATACTGAAGCTTTCTTT. This encodes CSALQDSGYTEAFF.

This clonotype was seen more than once but under ten times. V usage is TRBV5-1 and J usage is TRBJ1-2, with TRBD1 identical over 9 bases. Germline CDR1 and CDR2: SGHRS and YFSETQ. V gave up 2 bases and J gave up 6 bases; unmatched junction bases: 2. The CDR3 runs 13 residues. The CDR3, as DNA: TGCGCCAGCAGCTTAGACAGGGGGGATGGCTACACCTTC. It yields the protein CASSLDRGDGYTF.

As to this clonotype: A much larger clone is a single base away; this may be a read error. The missing conserved phenylalanine or tryptophan at the end of this CDR3 makes a read error likely. The genes are TRBV20-1 and TRBJ1-1; D perhaps matches TRBD1 (5 bases). The CDR3 totals 16 residues. CDR1 is DFQATT, CDR2 SNEGSKA, per germline (reference sequence). The V gene lost 0 bases and the J gene lost 11 bases, with 25 bases spanning the gap. CDR3 DNA: TGCAGTGCTAGAGATATAGTTCGCAGGGATAGAGTGGAGGCTTTCTCT. It translates to CSARDIVRRDRVEAFS.

This clonotype came up a few times. This chain connects TRBV3-1 to TRBJ1-1; no clear D. In germline, CDR1 is LGHDT, CDR2 YNNKEL (reference sequence). CDR3 size: 14 residues. V was cut by 4 bases and J by 8 bases, with 17 bases left in between. The CDR3 here is CASSPPGGNREAFF. Written as DNA, the CDR3 is TGTGCCAGCAGCCCACCGGGTGGTAACAGAGAAGCTTTCTTT.

This clonotype has only one observation. The rearrangement uses TRBV7-2 and TRBJ2-5; possibly TRBD1 for D (5 bases). The V end was cut by 1 base, the J end by 9 bases, with 18 bases between. Germline CDR1 SGHTA, CDR2 FQGNSA. The CDR3 contains 15 residues. This chain's CDR3 is CASSLVGASNQPQYF. DNA of the CDR3: TGTGCCAGCAGCTTAGTAGGGGCAAGCAATCAGCCCCAGTACTTC.

Many counts were recorded for this clonotype. This chain connects TRBV7-2 to TRBJ2-2, with D perhaps being TRBD1 or TRBD2 (7 bases each). V lost 6 bases to trimming and J lost 4 bases, with 15 bases between them. CDR1 and CDR2 from the germline V gene are SGHTA and FQGNSA. This CDR3 contains 15 residues. CDR3 in amino acids: CASRRDREGTGELFF. The CDR3, as DNA: TGTGCCAGCAGACGTGACAGGGAGGGCACCGGGGAGCTGTTTTTT.

As DNA, the CDR3 is TGTGCCAGCAGCTTAGAAGTCTGGGTCGAGCAGTACTTC. Protein: CASSLEVWVEQYF. The chain uses TRBV11-2 and TRBJ2-7; D gene unclear. V lost 0 bases, J lost 6 bases, and 9 bases lay in between. This CDR3 is built from 13 residues. Germline V gene lookup returns CDR1 SGHAT and CDR2 FQNNGV.

The chain links TRBV7-8 to TRBJ1-1; no definite D call. V lost 6 bases to trimming and J lost 2 bases, with 16 bases between them. The CDR3 runs to 15 residues. CDR1 is SGHVS and CDR2 is FQNEAQ in the germline V gene. CDR3 sequence (DNA): TGTGCCAGCAGACAGCAGCGAACTGGAAACACTGAAGCTTTCTTT. This sequence encodes CASRQQRTGNTEAFF.